This TCR beta chain was sequenced for a study of shared clonotypes between healthy human individuals. Worth noting for this clone: Its antigen is unidentified. This sample also contains other DNA sequences that code for the same CDR3.

The CDR3 length is 14 residues. Germline CDR1 and CDR2: MGHRA and YSYEKL. With 2 bases removed from V and 0 bases from J, the gap between germline ends came to 7 bases. Study-level findings and limits: Enrolling few donors narrowed the genetic and exposure-history diversity that was represented.

The genomic DNA of each subset was split evenly across several immunoSEQ plates. Data came from immunoSEQ multiplex PCR; TCRdb stores just in-frame clones and leaves some out. The sample has 2 million to 2.5 million clones, approximately 96% seen once. J is TRBJ1-1 and V is TRBV4-1, with D possibly TRBD1 on 6 matching bases. The receptor comes from a man younger than 35 in good health. The sequenced sample consisted of naive CD4+ T cells sorted from blood. Described subset: CD45RA+ positively selected. The CDR3 coding sequence is TGCGCCAGCAGCCAACAGGGGTTGAACACTGAAGCTTTCTTT. Translated: CASSQQGLNTEAFF.